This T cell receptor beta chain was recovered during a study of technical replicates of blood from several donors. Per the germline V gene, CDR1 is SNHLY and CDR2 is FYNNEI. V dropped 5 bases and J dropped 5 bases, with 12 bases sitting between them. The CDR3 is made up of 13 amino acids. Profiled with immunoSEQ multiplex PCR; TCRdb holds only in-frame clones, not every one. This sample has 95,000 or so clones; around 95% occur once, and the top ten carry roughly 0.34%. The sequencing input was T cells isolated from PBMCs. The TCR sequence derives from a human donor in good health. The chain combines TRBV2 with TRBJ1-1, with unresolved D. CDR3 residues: CASSPGGITEAFF. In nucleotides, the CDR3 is TGTGCCAGCAGTCCAGGAGGTATTACTGAAGCTTTCTTT.